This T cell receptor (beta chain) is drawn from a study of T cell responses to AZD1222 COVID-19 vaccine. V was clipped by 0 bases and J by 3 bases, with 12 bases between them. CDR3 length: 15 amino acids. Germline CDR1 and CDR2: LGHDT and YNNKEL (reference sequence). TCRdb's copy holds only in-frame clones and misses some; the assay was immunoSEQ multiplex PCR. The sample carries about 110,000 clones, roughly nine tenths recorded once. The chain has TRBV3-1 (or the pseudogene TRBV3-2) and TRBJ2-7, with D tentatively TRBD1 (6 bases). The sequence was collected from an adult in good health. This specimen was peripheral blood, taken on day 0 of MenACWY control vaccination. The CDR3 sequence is CASSQDQGQGYEQYF. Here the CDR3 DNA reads TGTGCCAGCAGCCAAGATCAGGGACAAGGCTACGAGCAGTACTTC.